The rows below give T cell receptor beta chains drawn from one sample of a study of identical twins. TCRdb re-called the 5' RACE reads through MiXCR, storing one row per CDR3 protein. The data hold 700,000 to 950,000 distinct CDR3 sequences, with more than 9% observed a single time. This sample was also put to use in a study of yellow fever vaccine responses in identical twins.

The material sequenced was PBMCs. These receptors were taken from a woman aged 18-29 years in good health. Both conserved end residues are part of each CDR3. D genes are given only for firm matches. Only part of the rows carry a size: once, few, many, or a class if the clone is expanded.

len: 12
d_gene: NA
j_gene: TRBJ2-1
abundance: few
v_gene: TRBV27
CDR3nt: TGTGCCAGCAGTCCGGTGGGGAGTGGTCTGTTCTTC
CDR3aa: CASSPVGSGLFF

len: 15
d_gene: TRBD1
j_gene: TRBJ2-3
abundance: many
v_gene: TRBV4-1
CDR3nt: TGCGCCAGCAGCCAACCTGACAGGGACACAGATACGCAGTATTTT
CDR3aa: CASSQPDRDTDTQYF

len: 14
d_gene: NA
j_gene: TRBJ2-7
abundance: few
v_gene: TRBV2
CDR3nt: TGTGCCAGCAGTGAGAGGACACCGTCCTACGAGCAGTACTTC
CDR3aa: CASSERTPSYEQYF

len: 12
d_gene: NA
j_gene: TRBJ2-7
abundance: NA
v_gene: TRBV12-3/TRBV12-4
CDR3nt: TGTGCCAGCAGTGACCCACCCTACGAGCAGTACTTC
CDR3aa: CASSDPPYEQYF

len: 14
d_gene: NA
j_gene: TRBJ1-1
abundance: few
v_gene: TRBV5-1
CDR3nt: TGCGCCAGCAGTTCCAGGGGTGGGTACACTGAAGCTTTCTTT
CDR3aa: CASSSRGGYTEAFF

len: 15
d_gene: TRBD2
j_gene: TRBJ2-3
abundance: few
v_gene: TRBV19
CDR3nt: TGTGCCAGTATGCGTAGCGGGAGAGCCACAGATACGCAGTATTTT
CDR3aa: CASMRSGRATDTQYF

len: 17
d_gene: NA
j_gene: TRBJ2-1
abundance: many
v_gene: TRBV25-1
CDR3nt: TGTGCCAGCAGTGGTTTCTCCGGGCCCCCCGGCTACAATGAGCAGTTCTTC
CDR3aa: CASSGFSGPPGYNEQFF

len: 16
d_gene: NA
j_gene: TRBJ2-5
abundance: NA
v_gene: TRBV20-1
CDR3nt: TGCAGTGCTCTTCACGAAATTAGACTAGTCCAAGAGACCCAGTACTTC
CDR3aa: CSALHEIRLVQETQYF

len: 14
d_gene: NA
j_gene: TRBJ1-1
abundance: many
v_gene: TRBV5-1
CDR3nt: TGCGCCAGCAGCTTGAGGCCAGCTAACACTGAAGCTTTCTTT
CDR3aa: CASSLRPANTEAFF

len: 13
d_gene: NA
j_gene: TRBJ2-3
abundance: many
v_gene: TRBV5-4
CDR3nt: TGTGCCACCGCTCGGGGGACCACAGATACGCAGTATTTT
CDR3aa: CATARGTTDTQYF

len: 14
d_gene: NA
j_gene: TRBJ2-3
abundance: few
v_gene: TRBV5-1
CDR3nt: TGCGCCAGCAGCTTCCCGAACCCTTCAGATACGCAGTATTTT
CDR3aa: CASSFPNPSDTQYF

len: 17
d_gene: TRBD1
j_gene: TRBJ2-3
abundance: many
v_gene: TRBV5-1
CDR3nt: TGCGCCAGCAGCTTGGGACGGGTGCGGACAGGTTCAGATACGCAGTATTTT
CDR3aa: CASSLGRVRTGSDTQYF

len: 15
d_gene: NA
j_gene: TRBJ2-1
abundance: few
v_gene: TRBV7-6
CDR3nt: TGTGCCAGCAGCCTCACCGATACAGGGTACAATGAGCAGTTCTTC
CDR3aa: CASSLTDTGYNEQFF

len: 14
d_gene: NA
j_gene: TRBJ2-5
abundance: NA
v_gene: TRBV20-1
CDR3nt: TGCAGTGCTACAACTCCAAGGTACCAAGAGACCCAGTACTTC
CDR3aa: CSATTPRYQETQYF

len: 15
d_gene: NA
j_gene: TRBJ2-3
abundance: many
v_gene: TRBV5-1
CDR3nt: TGCGCCAGCAAACCATACTTGGGGGGCGCAGATACGCAGTATTTT
CDR3aa: CASKPYLGGADTQYF

len: 16
d_gene: NA
j_gene: TRBJ2-1
abundance: few
v_gene: TRBV4-1
CDR3nt: TGCGCCAGCAGCCATTCAGCGGGTAAATCCTACAATGAGCAGTTCTTC
CDR3aa: CASSHSAGKSYNEQFF

len: 14
d_gene: NA
j_gene: TRBJ2-5
abundance: NA
v_gene: TRBV1
CDR3nt: TGCACCAGCAGCCAAGAGGGGGTCCAAGAGACCCAGTACTTC
CDR3aa: CTSSQEGVQETQYF

len: 14
d_gene: NA
j_gene: TRBJ1-2
abundance: many
v_gene: TRBV16
CDR3nt: TGTGCCAGCAGCCAGCAGGGCCCCAGCTATGGCTACACCTTC
CDR3aa: CASSQQGPSYGYTF

len: 14
d_gene: NA
j_gene: TRBJ2-1
abundance: few
v_gene: TRBV18
CDR3nt: TGTGCCAGCTCCCCCCCAGACAGCAACAATGAGCAGTTCTTC
CDR3aa: CASSPPDSNNEQFF

len: 16
d_gene: TRBD2
j_gene: TRBJ2-1
abundance: NA
v_gene: TRBV20-1
CDR3nt: TGCAGTGCTAGACACCGGGGGAGCGGGGACCCAAGGGGGCAGTTCTTC
CDR3aa: CSARHRGSGDPRGQFF

len: 14
d_gene: NA
j_gene: TRBJ2-3
abundance: few
v_gene: TRBV18
CDR3nt: TGTGCCAGCTCACCATTGGAGGGCACAGATACGCAGTATTTT
CDR3aa: CASSPLEGTDTQYF

len: 17
d_gene: TRBD2
j_gene: TRBJ2-5
abundance: NA
v_gene: TRBV6-5
CDR3nt: TGTGCCAGCAGTTACTCGGGTTTAGCGGGGGGGCAGGAGACCCAGTACTTC
CDR3aa: CASSYSGLAGGQETQYF

len: 18
d_gene: TRBD2
j_gene: TRBJ2-3
abundance: many
v_gene: TRBV12-3/TRBV12-4
CDR3nt: TGTGCCAGCAGTTTACCCCCCAGGCCAGCGGGAGTGGCAGATACGCAGTATTTT
CDR3aa: CASSLPPRPAGVADTQYF

len: 15
d_gene: TRBD1
j_gene: TRBJ1-6
abundance: few
v_gene: TRBV19
CDR3nt: TGTGCCAGTAGTTGGATCGGACAGGGTCCTTCACCCCTCCACTTT
CDR3aa: CASSWIGQGPSPLHF

len: 15
d_gene: NA
j_gene: TRBJ2-1
abundance: NA
v_gene: TRBV5-6
CDR3nt: TGTGCCAGCAGCTTGGAAGGGACACGCTACAATGAGCAGTTCTTC
CDR3aa: CASSLEGTRYNEQFF

len: 16
d_gene: TRBD2
j_gene: TRBJ2-2
abundance: NA
v_gene: TRBV11-3
CDR3nt: TGTGCCAGCAGCTTGTGGCTAGCGGAACACACCGGGGAGCTGTTTTTT
CDR3aa: CASSLWLAEHTGELFF

len: 16
d_gene: NA
j_gene: TRBJ2-5
abundance: many
v_gene: TRBV12-3/TRBV12-4
CDR3nt: TGTGCCAGCAGTTTACACAGGGCCTCCGGGCGGGAGACCCAGTACTTC
CDR3aa: CASSLHRASGRETQYF

len: 14
d_gene: NA
j_gene: TRBJ2-3
abundance: NA
v_gene: TRBV20-1
CDR3nt: TGCAGTGCTGATGGGGGCGGGAGCACAGATACGCAGTATTTT
CDR3aa: CSADGGGSTDTQYF

len: 17
d_gene: TRBD2
j_gene: TRBJ2-1
abundance: few
v_gene: TRBV24-1
CDR3nt: TGTGCCACCAGTGATCCCGCCAGGAGCGGGAGTGCGAATGAGCAGTTCTTC
CDR3aa: CATSDPARSGSANEQFF

len: 15
d_gene: NA
j_gene: TRBJ1-1
abundance: few
v_gene: TRBV6-4
CDR3nt: TGTGCCAGCAGAGTTGGGGGAGGAGTGAACACTGAAGCTTTCTTT
CDR3aa: CASRVGGGVNTEAFF

len: 14
d_gene: NA
j_gene: TRBJ2-3
abundance: NA
v_gene: TRBV28
CDR3nt: TGTGCCAGCAGGTGGGACACTAGCACAGATACGCAGTATTTT
CDR3aa: CASRWDTSTDTQYF

len: 13
d_gene: NA
j_gene: TRBJ2-1
abundance: NA
v_gene: TRBV29-1
CDR3nt: TGCAGCGTTGGACTGGAAAGATACAATGAGCAGTTCTTC
CDR3aa: CSVGLERYNEQFF

len: 14
d_gene: NA
j_gene: TRBJ2-1
abundance: many
v_gene: TRBV7-9
CDR3nt: TGTGCCAGCAGCCCGCCCGCTTACTACAATGAGCAGTTCTTC
CDR3aa: CASSPPAYYNEQFF

len: 19
d_gene: NA
j_gene: TRBJ2-1
abundance: NA
v_gene: TRBV12-3/TRBV12-4
CDR3nt: TGTGCCAGCAGTCTTCCTTCGGGGGGACAGGCGAGCTCCTACAATGAGCAGTTCTTC
CDR3aa: CASSLPSGGQASSYNEQFF

len: 14
d_gene: NA
j_gene: TRBJ2-7
abundance: few
v_gene: TRBV5-1
CDR3nt: TGCGCCAGCAGCTTGGTTATCGGGTCCTACGAGCAGTACTTC
CDR3aa: CASSLVIGSYEQYF

len: 18
d_gene: TRBD2
j_gene: TRBJ2-1
abundance: few
v_gene: TRBV2
CDR3nt: TGTGCCAGCAGTGGAAGGGGACCTAGCGGGAGGGCCCACATGGAGCAGTTCTTC
CDR3aa: CASSGRGPSGRAHMEQFF

len: 15
d_gene: NA
j_gene: TRBJ2-3
abundance: many
v_gene: TRBV5-1
CDR3nt: TGCGCCAGCAGCTTGTGGGGCAGCTTCACAGATACGCAGTATTTT
CDR3aa: CASSLWGSFTDTQYF

len: 11
d_gene: NA
j_gene: TRBJ2-1
abundance: few
v_gene: TRBV28
CDR3nt: TGTGCCAGCAGCGCGACTAGGTTGAGGTTCTTC
CDR3aa: CASSATRLRFF

len: 17
d_gene: TRBD2
j_gene: TRBJ2-1
abundance: NA
v_gene: TRBV4-1
CDR3nt: TGCGCCAGCAGCCTTTTGGTGGCGGGAGGCTCCTACAATGAGCAGTTCTTC
CDR3aa: CASSLLVAGGSYNEQFF